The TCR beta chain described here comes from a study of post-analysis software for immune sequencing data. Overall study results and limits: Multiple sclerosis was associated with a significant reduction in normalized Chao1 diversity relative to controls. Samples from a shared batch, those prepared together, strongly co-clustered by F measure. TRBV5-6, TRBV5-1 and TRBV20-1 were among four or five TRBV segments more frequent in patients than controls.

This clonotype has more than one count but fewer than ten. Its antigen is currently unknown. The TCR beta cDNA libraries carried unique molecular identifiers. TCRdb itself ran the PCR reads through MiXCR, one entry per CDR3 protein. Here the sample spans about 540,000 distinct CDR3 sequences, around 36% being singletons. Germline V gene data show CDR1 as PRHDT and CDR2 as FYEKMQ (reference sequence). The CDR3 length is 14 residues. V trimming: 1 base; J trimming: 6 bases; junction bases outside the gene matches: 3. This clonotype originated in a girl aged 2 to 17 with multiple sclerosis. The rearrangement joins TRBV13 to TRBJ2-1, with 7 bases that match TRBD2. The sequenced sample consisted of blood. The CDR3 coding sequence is TGTGCCAGCAGCTTAGCGGGGGGTCCCAATGAGCAGTTCTTC. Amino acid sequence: CASSLAGGPNEQFF.